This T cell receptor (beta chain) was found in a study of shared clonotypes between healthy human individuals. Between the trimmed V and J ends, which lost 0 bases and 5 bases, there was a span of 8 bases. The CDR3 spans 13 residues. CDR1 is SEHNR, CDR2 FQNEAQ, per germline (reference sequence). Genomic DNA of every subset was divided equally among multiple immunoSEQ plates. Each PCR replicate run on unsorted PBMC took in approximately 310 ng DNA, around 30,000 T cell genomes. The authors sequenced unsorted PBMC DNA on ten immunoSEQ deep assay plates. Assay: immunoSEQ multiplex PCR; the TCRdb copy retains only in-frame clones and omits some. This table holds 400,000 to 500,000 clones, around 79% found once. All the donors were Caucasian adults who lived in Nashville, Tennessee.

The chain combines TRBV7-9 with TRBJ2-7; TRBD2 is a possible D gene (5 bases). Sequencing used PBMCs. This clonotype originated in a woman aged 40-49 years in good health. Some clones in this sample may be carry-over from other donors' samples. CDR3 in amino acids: CASSLAQRNEQYF. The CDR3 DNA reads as TGTGCCAGCAGCTTAGCCCAGCGGAACGAGCAGTACTTC. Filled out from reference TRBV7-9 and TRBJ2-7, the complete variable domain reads DTGVSQNPRHKITKRGQNVTFRCDPISEHNRLYWYRQTLGQGPEFLTYFQNEAQLEKSRLLSDRFSAERPKGSFSTLEIQRTEQGDSAMYLCASSLAQRNEQYFGPGTRLTVT.